The 21 T cell receptor beta chains in this list originate from one sample, sequenced in a study of T cell repertoires in cytomegalovirus infection. One entry per CDR3 protein, called by TCRdb with MiXCR from the reads. The sample includes more than 250,000 distinct CDR3 sequences, 20% to 25% of them seen just once. Their antigen targets remain unknown. Sequencing used cultured PBMCs, obtained from culture after CMV antigen stimulation. These receptors all come from a human donor in good health (CMV status not recorded). Some clones in this sample may be carry-over from other donors' samples.

This clonotype was counted ten times or more. The gene calls are TRBV11-3 and TRBJ2-5, with D unclear. The CDR3 loop spans 13 amino acids. Germline V lookup: CDR1 SGHNT, CDR2 YENEEA. The V end lost 3 bases, the J end lost 1 base, and 6 bases lay between the germline ends. The CDR3 protein is CASSLGSQETQYF. CDR3 bases: TGTGCCAGCAGCTTGGGTAGCCAAGAGACCCAGTACTTC.

This clonotype was found a few times. The gene calls are TRBV10-3 and TRBJ1-1; no definite D call. The CDR3 has 17 residues. Trimming stripped 0 bases from V and 0 bases from J, with 14 bases between. Germline V gene sequence: CDR1 ENHRY, CDR2 SYGVKD. CDR3 DNA sequence: TGTGCCATCAGTGAGTCTCCGGGCCGAGTCATGAACACTGAAGCTTTCTTT. Translated, it gives CAISESPGRVMNTEAFF.

V usage is TRBV27 and J usage is TRBJ2-1; tentatively, D is TRBD2 (6 bases). V shed 2 bases and J shed 7 bases, with 21 bases lying between them. The CDR3 totals 17 residues. Looked up from germline, CDR1 is MNHEY and CDR2 is SMNVEV (reference sequence). CDR3 nucleotide sequence: TGTGCCAGCAGTTTACCAGGGCGGGGCCCGAGTAGGAATGAGCAGTTCTTC. As protein: CASSLPGRGPSRNEQFF.

The gene calls are TRBV7-9 and TRBJ2-1; 7 positions agree with TRBD2. The length of the CDR3 is 15 residues. In germline, CDR1 is SEHNR, CDR2 FQNEAQ (reference sequence). V lost 5 bases to trimming and J lost 3 bases; unmatched junction nucleotides: 7. The CDR3 DNA sequence: TGTGCCAGCAGCAGTACTAGCGCCTACTACAATGAGCAGTTCTTC. It is translated as CASSSTSAYYNEQFF. The complete variable domain, with remaining parts taken from reference TRBV7-9 and TRBJ2-1, reads DTGVSQNPRHKITKRGQNVTFRCDPISEHNRLYWYRQTLGQGPEFLTYFQNEAQLEKSRLLSDRFSAERPKGSFSTLEIQRTEQGDSAMYLCASSSTSAYYNEQFFGPGTRLTVL.

The chain links TRBV30 to TRBJ1-1; D not resolved. Germline assignment: CDR1 GTSNPN and CDR2 SVGIG (reference sequence). With 2 bases removed from V and 0 bases from J, the gap between germline ends came to 13 bases. The CDR3 length is 15 residues. The DNA of the CDR3 is TGTGCCTGGAGTCTCCCGGGATCCATGAACACTGAAGCTTTCTTT. Its translation is CAWSLPGSMNTEAFF.

This clonotype was detected ten times or more. The gene calls are TRBV2 and TRBJ2-2; the D is unclear. Germline loops: CDR1 SNHLY, CDR2 FYNNEI. The CDR3 contains 16 residues. V lost 4 bases, J lost 0 bases, and 12 bases lay in between. CDR3 sequence: CASSVRLPSNTGELFF. Here the CDR3 DNA reads TGTGCCAGCAGTGTGCGGCTGCCCTCGAACACCGGGGAGCTGTTTTTT.

The sample holds a few counts of this clonotype. The chain is built from TRBV28 and TRBJ1-6, with 7 nucleotides matching TRBD1. The germline V gene has CDR1 MDHEN and CDR2 SYDVKM. The CDR3 consists of 15 residues. The V segment lost 7 bases and the J segment 10 bases; nucleotides outside the gene matches: 13. CDR3 DNA: TGTGCCAGCAAAAGTCAGGGGGAAGTCAGATCACCCCTCCACTTT. Its translation: CASKSQGEVRSPLHF.

The J gene is TRBJ1-1, the V gene TRBV12-3 or TRBV12-4; D ambiguous. Between the trimmed V and J ends, which lost 1 base and 7 bases, there was a span of 7 bases. The CDR3 is 12 residues long. Here the CDR3 reads CASSLGPGEAFF. The CDR3, as DNA: TGTGCCAGCAGTTTAGGGCCAGGTGAAGCTTTCTTT.

This clonotype showed up many times. The chain is built from TRBV11-3 and TRBJ2-4, with a tentative D call TRBD1 (6 bases). The germline V gene encodes CDR1 SGHNT and CDR2 YENEEA. The V and J ends lost 0 bases and 0 bases respectively, with 15 bases between them. The CDR3 has 18 residues. This CDR3 is CASSLDQGGTLAKNIQYF. The CDR3 DNA follows: TGTGCCAGCAGCTTAGATCAAGGGGGAACACTAGCCAAAAACATTCAGTACTTC.

This clonotype was seen a handful of times. The chain has TRBV6-8 and TRBJ2-1; D might be TRBD2 (6 bases). V shed 6 bases and J shed 5 bases, with 11 bases lying between them. This CDR3 is 13 amino acids long. Germline V gene data show CDR1 as MNHGY and CDR2 as SAAAGT. The CDR3 region has the DNA TGTGCCAGCAGCGAAATAGCGGACAATGAGCAGTTCTTC. Translated: CASSEIADNEQFF.

This clonotype came up a few times. This rearrangement joins TRBV18 to TRBJ1-5; the match to TRBD1 covers 8 bases. V was clipped by 3 bases and J by 0 bases; unmatched bases: 10. CDR1 KGHSH and CDR2 LQKENI come from the germline V gene. The CDR3 spans 18 residues. CDR3 sequence reads: CASSPSGQVLDSNQPQHF. The CDR3 DNA sequence: TGTGCCAGCTCACCGTCGGGACAGGTTTTGGATAGCAATCAGCCCCAGCATTTT.

This clonotype was counted only a few times. V is TRBV27 and J is TRBJ2-7; tentative D call: TRBD1 (5 bases). The V gene's germline CDR1 is MNHEY and CDR2 SMNVEV (reference sequence). V lost 7 bases to trimming and J lost 3 bases, with 19 bases between them. The CDR3 totals 15 residues. CDR3: CASKQRSGFNYEQYV. CDR3 nucleotides: TGTGCCAGCAAGCAGAGGTCAGGGTTCAACTACGAGCAGTACGTC.

This clonotype was seen a single time. This sequence joins TRBV24-1 and TRBJ1-1; 10 nucleotides match TRBD1. Per germline, CDR1 KGHDR and CDR2 SFDVKD. V lost 3 bases to trimming and J lost 10 bases; unmatched junction nucleotides: 13. The CDR3 is 16 amino acids. The DNA for the CDR3 is TGTGCCACCAGTGATCAGACAGGGGGCCTGTTAGGTCGAGCTTTCTTT. This sequence encodes CATSDQTGGLLGRAFF.

This clonotype was seen at least ten times. V and J are TRBV5-3 and TRBJ2-7; D is ambiguous. TRBV5-3 is annotated as an ORF whose role is uncertain. CDR3 size: 16 residues. The V end was cut by 5 bases, the J end by 3 bases, with 21 bases between. This CDR3 is CARSRRLPRQIYEQYV. DNA for the CDR3: TGTGCCAGAAGTCGCCGACTTCCCCGGCAGATCTACGAGCAGTACGTC.

This clonotype was observed a handful of times. This chain's CDR3 is CASSPDSGNSPLHF. CDR3 nucleotides: TGTGCCAGCAGCCCGGACAGCGGGAATTCACCCCTCCACTTT. The chain couples TRBV3-1 to TRBJ1-6; D might be TRBD1 (6 bases). Germline CDR1 and CDR2: LGHDT and YNNKEL (reference sequence). The CDR3 length is 14 residues. V was trimmed by 4 bases and J by 7 bases, leaving 11 bases between them.

A single count supports this clonotype. The V call is TRBV20-1, the J call TRBJ1-5; TRBD1 matches 7 bases. Germline CDR1 reads DFQATT; CDR2 reads SNEGSKA (reference sequence). Trimming took 5 bases from V and 2 from J; bases not matched to a gene: 6. This CDR3 region has 14 residues. CDR3 sequence reads: CSAPTGIGNQPQHF. CDR3 DNA sequence: TGCAGTGCTCCGACAGGGATTGGCAATCAGCCCCAGCATTTT.

The rearrangement links TRBV4-1 to TRBJ2-1; no firm D call. The CDR3 has 18 residues. The V end lost 1 base, the J end lost 5 bases, and 21 bases lay between the germline ends. CDR1 and CDR2 from the germline V gene are MGHRA and YSYEKL. The CDR3, as DNA: TGCGCCAGCAGCCAAGTTCTTCCTATTACCTCTTACGACAATGAGCAGTTCTTC. It codes for CASSQVLPITSYDNEQFF.

V usage is TRBV19 and J usage is TRBJ2-6, with 7 bases that match TRBD2. CDR1 LNHDA and CDR2 SQIVND come from the germline V gene (reference sequence). V gave up 6 bases and J gave up 3 bases; unmatched junction bases: 8. The CDR3 length is 16 residues. The chain's CDR3 is CASRDRRGDGANVLTF. CDR3 coding DNA: TGTGCCAGTAGGGACCGACGGGGGGATGGGGCCAACGTCCTGACTTTC.

This clonotype was picked up a small number of times. The gene calls are TRBV7-9 and TRBJ2-1; maybe TRBD2 (6 bases). This CDR3 has 15 residues. The V end was cut by 2 bases, the J end by 10 bases, with 18 bases between. CDR1 is SEHNR and CDR2 is FQNEAQ in the germline V gene (reference sequence). The CDR3 DNA reads as TGTGCCAGCAGCTTATCCGAACTAGCTCAGGCCGAGCAGTTCTTC. It is translated as CASSLSELAQAEQFF.

This clonotype was counted only a few times. The chain carries TRBV20-1 and TRBJ2-2; 7 nucleotides line up with TRBD2. The CDR3 covers 13 residues. The V and J ends lost 3 bases and 5 bases, in that order; junction bases with no gene match: 3. The germline V gene encodes CDR1 DFQATT and CDR2 SNEGSKA (reference sequence). The CDR3 DNA is TGCAGTGCTAGGACTAGCAGGACCGGGGAGCTGTTTTTT. Protein sequence: CSARTSRTGELFF.

The sample holds a few counts of this clonotype. J is TRBJ1-3 and V is TRBV19; D uncertain. Trimming took 7 bases from V and 2 from J, leaving 12 bases between them. Germline lookup yields CDR1 LNHDA and CDR2 SQIVND (reference sequence). The CDR3 extends over 14 amino acids. CDR3 coding DNA: TGTGCCAGTATAGGATCAGGCCCTGGAAACACCATATATTTT. Translation: CASIGSGPGNTIYF.